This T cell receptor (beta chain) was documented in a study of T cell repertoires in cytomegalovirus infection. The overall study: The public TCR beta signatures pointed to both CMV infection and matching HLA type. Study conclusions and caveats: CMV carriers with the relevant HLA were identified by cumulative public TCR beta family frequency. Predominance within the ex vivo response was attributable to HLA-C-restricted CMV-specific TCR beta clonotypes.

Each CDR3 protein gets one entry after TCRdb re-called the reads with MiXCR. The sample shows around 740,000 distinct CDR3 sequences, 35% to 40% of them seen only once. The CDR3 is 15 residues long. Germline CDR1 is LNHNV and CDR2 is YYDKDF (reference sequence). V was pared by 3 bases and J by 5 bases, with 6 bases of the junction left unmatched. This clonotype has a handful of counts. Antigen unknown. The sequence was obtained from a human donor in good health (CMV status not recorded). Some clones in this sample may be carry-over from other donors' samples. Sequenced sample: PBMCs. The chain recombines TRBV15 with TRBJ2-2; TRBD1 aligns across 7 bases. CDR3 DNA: TGTGCCACCAGCAGCCTCAGGGGGTGGACCGGGGAGCTGTTTTTT. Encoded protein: CATSSLRGWTGELFF.